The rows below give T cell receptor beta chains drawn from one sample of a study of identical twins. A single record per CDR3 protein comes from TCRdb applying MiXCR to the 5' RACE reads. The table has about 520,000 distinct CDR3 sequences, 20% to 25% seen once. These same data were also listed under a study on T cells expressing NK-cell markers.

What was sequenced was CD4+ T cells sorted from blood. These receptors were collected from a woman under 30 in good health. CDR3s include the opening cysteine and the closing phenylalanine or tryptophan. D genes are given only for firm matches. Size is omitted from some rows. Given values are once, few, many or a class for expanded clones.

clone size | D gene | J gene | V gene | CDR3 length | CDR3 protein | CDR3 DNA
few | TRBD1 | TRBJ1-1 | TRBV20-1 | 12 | CSAWTGKTEAFF | TGCAGTGCTTGGACAGGGAAGACTGAAGCTTTCTTT
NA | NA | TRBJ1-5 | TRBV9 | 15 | CASSVSGDSNQPQHF | TGTGCCAGCAGCGTATCCGGAGATAGCAATCAGCCCCAGCATTTT
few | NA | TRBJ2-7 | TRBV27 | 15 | CASNALDRNTYEQYF | TGTGCCAGCAACGCTTTAGACAGGAATACCTACGAGCAGTACTTC
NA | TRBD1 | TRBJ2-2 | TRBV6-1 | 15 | CASSAQGQGTGELFF | TGTGCCAGCAGTGCACAAGGACAGGGGACCGGGGAGCTGTTTTTT
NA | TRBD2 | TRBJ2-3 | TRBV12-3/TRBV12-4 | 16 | CASSSREGEATDTQYF | TGTGCCAGCTCCTCCCGGGAGGGGGAAGCCACAGATACGCAGTATTTT
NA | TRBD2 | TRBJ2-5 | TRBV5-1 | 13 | CATRGLAAGTQYF | TGCGCCACTAGGGGTCTAGCGGCAGGGACCCAGTACTTC
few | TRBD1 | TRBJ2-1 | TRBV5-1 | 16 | CASSLARQGSYNEQFF | TGCGCCAGCAGCTTGGCCCGACAGGGATCCTACAATGAGCAGTTCTTC
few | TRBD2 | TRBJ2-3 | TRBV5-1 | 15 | CASSSSGSLTDTQYF | TGCGCCAGCAGCTCTAGCGGGAGCTTGACAGATACGCAGTATTTT
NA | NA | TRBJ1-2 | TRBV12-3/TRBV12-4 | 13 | CASSRLNNYGYTF | TGTGCCAGCAGTCGCCTCAATAACTATGGCTACACCTTC
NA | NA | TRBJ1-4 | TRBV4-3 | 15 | CASSQVYGPNEKLFF | TGCGCCAGCAGCCAAGTCTACGGACCGAATGAAAAACTGTTTTTT
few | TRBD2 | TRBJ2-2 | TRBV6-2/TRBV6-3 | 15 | CASNRLAGDGGELFF | TGTGCCAGCAACAGACTAGCGGGAGATGGCGGGGAGCTGTTTTTT
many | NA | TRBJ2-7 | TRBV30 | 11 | CAWDNSYEQYF | TGTGCCTGGGACAACTCCTACGAGCAGTACTTC
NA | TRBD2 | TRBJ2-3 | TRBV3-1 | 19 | CASSQALAGVSSSTDTQYF | TGTGCCAGCAGCCAAGCGCTAGCGGGAGTGAGCTCTAGCACAGATACGCAGTATTTT
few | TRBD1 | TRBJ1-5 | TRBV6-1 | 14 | CASSRRQGDQPQHF | TGTGCCAGCAGTCGGCGACAGGGTGATCAGCCCCAGCATTTT
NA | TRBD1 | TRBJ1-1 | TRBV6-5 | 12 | CASSLTGGIAFF | TGTGCCAGCAGTTTAACAGGGGGGATAGCTTTCTTT
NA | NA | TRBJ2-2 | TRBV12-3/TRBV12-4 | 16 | CASTFYGTPNTGELFF | TGTGCCAGCACCTTCTACGGGACACCGAACACCGGGGAGCTGTTTTTT
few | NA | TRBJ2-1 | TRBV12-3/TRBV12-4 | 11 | CASSLGGQQFF | TGTGCCAGCAGTTTGGGGGGTCAGCAGTTCTTC
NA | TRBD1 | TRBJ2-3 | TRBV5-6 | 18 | CASSSIVGDSPSTDTQYF | TGTGCCAGCAGCTCGATAGTAGGGGACAGCCCTAGCACAGATACGCAGTATTTT
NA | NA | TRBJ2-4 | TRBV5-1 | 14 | CASSTQGREDIQYF | TGCGCCAGCAGCACCCAGGGGCGCGAGGACATTCAGTACTTC
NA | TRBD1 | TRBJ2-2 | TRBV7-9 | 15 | CASSLLDRDAGELFF | TGTGCCAGCAGCTTACTCGACAGGGACGCCGGGGAGCTGTTTTTT
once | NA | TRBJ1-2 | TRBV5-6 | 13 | CASRIAGSIGYTF | TGTGCCAGCAGAATCGCGGGTTCGATCGGCTACACCTTC
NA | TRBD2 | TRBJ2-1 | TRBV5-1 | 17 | CASSLNPRRGAGGEQFF | TGCGCCAGCAGCTTAAATCCTCGGCGGGGGGCCGGTGGTGAGCAGTTCTTC
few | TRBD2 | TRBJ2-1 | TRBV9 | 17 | CASSAGTSGRGYNEQFF | TGTGCCAGCAGCGCCGGGACTAGCGGGAGGGGATACAATGAGCAGTTCTTC
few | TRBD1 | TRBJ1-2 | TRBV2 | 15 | CASSEMYGTGDGYTF | TGTGCCAGCAGTGAAATGTACGGGACAGGGGACGGCTACACCTTC
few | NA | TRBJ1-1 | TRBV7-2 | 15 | CASSLPTLGLTEAFF | TGTGCCAGCAGCTTACCCACCCTAGGGCTTACTGAAGCTTTCTTT
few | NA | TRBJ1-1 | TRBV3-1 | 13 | CASSQDWRAEAFF | TGTGCCAGCAGCCAAGACTGGAGGGCTGAAGCTTTCTTT
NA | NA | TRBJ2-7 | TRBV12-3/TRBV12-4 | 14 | CASSLEPENYEQYF | TGTGCCAGCAGTTTAGAGCCAGAAAACTACGAGCAGTACTTC
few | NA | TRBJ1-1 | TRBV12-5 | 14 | CASSLALGFSEAFF | TGTGCTAGTTCGTTGGCCCTAGGTTTTTCTGAAGCTTTCTTT
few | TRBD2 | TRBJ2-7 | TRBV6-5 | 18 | CASSYPRLAGSLSYEQYF | TGTGCCAGCAGTTACCCCCGCTTAGCGGGTAGCCTCTCCTACGAGCAGTACTTC
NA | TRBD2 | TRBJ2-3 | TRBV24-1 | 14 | CATSDVLAGDTQYF | TGTGCCACCAGTGACGTGCTAGCGGGGGATACGCAGTATTTT
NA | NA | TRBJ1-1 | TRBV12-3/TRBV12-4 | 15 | CASSPWGGNGAEAFF | TGTGCCAGCAGCCCCTGGGGAGGGAACGGCGCTGAAGCTTTCTTT
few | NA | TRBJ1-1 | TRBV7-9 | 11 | CASSQHTEAFF | TGTGCCAGCAGCCAGCACACTGAAGCTTTCTTT
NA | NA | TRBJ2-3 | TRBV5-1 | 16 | CASSFSRGPSTDTQYF | TGCGCCAGCAGCTTCTCGCGGGGGCCCAGCACAGATACGCAGTATTTT
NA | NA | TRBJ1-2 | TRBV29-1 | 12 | CSVAKGDRGYTF | TGCAGCGTTGCGAAAGGGGATCGAGGCTACACCTTC
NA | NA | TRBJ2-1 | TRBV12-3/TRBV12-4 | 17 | CASSFFDLNPRYNEQFF | TGTGCCAGCAGTTTTTTCGACCTTAATCCCCGGTACAATGAGCAGTTCTTC
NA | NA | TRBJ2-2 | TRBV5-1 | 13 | CASSYDGYGELFF | TGCGCCAGCAGCTACGACGGTTACGGGGAGCTGTTTTTT
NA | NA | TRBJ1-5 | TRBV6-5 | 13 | CASSYAPQGPQHF | TGTGCCAGCAGTTACGCCCCCCAGGGACCCCAGCATTTT
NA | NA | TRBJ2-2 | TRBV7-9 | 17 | CASSPRPLGESTGELFF | TGTGCCAGCAGCCCCCGCCCCTTGGGGGAAAGCACCGGGGAGCTGTTTTTT
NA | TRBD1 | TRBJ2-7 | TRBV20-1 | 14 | CSAGKTGVAYEQYF | TGCAGTGCTGGGAAGACAGGGGTCGCCTACGAGCAGTACTTC
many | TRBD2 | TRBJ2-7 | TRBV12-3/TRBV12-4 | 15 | CASRDGSSGRYEQYF | TGTGCCAGCAGAGACGGCTCTAGCGGGAGGTACGAGCAGTACTTC
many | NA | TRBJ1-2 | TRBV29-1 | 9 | CSAVDGYTF | TGCAGCGCTGTAGATGGCTACACCTTC
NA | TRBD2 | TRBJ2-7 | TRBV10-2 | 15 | CASSSPAGGVSEQYF | TGCGCCAGCAGCTCACCGGCGGGGGGAGTCTCCGAGCAGTACTTC
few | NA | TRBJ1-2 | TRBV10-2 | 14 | CASSESGRGYGYTF | TGCGCCAGCAGTGAATCGGGCAGGGGCTATGGCTACACCTTC
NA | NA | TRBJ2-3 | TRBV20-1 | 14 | CSAVTWSSTDTQYF | TGCAGTGCTGTGACGTGGTCCTCCACAGATACGCAGTATTTT
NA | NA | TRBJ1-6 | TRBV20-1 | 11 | CSADLNSPLHF | TGCAGTGCCGACTTAAATTCACCCCTCCACTTT
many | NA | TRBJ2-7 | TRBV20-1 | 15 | CSARDRRLPGNEQYF | TGCAGTGCTAGAGATAGGAGACTCCCGGGGAACGAGCAGTACTTC
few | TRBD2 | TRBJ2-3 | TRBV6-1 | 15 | CASKTAGGARNTQYF | TGTGCCAGCAAGACAGCGGGGGGGGCCCGGAATACGCAGTATTTT
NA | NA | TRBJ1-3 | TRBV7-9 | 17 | CASSSGTGASSGNTIFF | TGTGCCAGCAGCTCGGGGACCGGCGCGTCCTCTGGAAACACCATATTTTTT
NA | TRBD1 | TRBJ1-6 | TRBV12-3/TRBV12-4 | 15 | CASSPGDRGDSPLHF | TGTGCCAGCAGCCCGGGAGACAGGGGGGATTCACCCCTCCACTTT
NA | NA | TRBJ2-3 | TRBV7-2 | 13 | CASSSWGTDTQYF | TGTGCCAGCAGCTCCTGGGGCACAGATACGCAGTATTTT
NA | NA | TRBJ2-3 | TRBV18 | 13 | CASSRPSEHTQYF | TGTGCCAGCTCACGTCCCTCCGAGCATACGCAGTATTTT
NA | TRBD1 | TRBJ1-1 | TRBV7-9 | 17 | CASSPRSGTGGGTEAFF | TGTGCCAGCAGCCCCCGCTCCGGGACAGGGGGCGGGACTGAAGCTTTCTTT
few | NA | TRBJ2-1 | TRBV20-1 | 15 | CSALTGTRSYNEQFF | TGCAGTGCTCTGACCGGGACTCGGAGCTACAATGAGCAGTTCTTC